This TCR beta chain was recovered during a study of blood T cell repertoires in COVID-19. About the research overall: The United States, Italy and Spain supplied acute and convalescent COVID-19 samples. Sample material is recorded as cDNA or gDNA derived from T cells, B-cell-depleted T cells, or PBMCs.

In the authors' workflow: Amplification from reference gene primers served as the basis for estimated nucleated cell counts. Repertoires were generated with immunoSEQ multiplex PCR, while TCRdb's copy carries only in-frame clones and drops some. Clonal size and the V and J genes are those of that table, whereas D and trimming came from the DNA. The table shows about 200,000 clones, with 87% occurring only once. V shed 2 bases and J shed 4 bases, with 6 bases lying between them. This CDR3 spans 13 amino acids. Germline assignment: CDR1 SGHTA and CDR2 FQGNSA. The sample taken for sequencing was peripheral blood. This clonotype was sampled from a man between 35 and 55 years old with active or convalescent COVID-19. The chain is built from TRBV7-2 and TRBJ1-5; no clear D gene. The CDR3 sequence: CASSLKTNQPQHF. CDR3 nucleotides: TGTGCCAGCAGCTTAAAAACTAATCAGCCCCAGCATTTT. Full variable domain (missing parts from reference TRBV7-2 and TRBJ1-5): GAGVSQSPSNKVTEKGKDVELRCDPISGHTALYWYRQSLGQGLEFLIYFQGNSAPDKSGLPSDRFSAERTGGSVSTLTIQRTQQEDSAVYLCASSLKTNQPQHFGDGTRLSIL.